This T cell receptor (beta chain) came from a study of monozygotic twins with inflammatory bowel disease. General study findings and limits: Using the inverse Simpson index, IBD patients had lower TCRbeta diversity than healthy co-twins.

From its re-call of the 5' RACE reads, TCRdb lists each CDR3 protein once, without DNA. The specimen's table records about 210,000 distinct CDR3 sequences. Of note for this clonotype: Antigen: not known.

This CDR3 is 15 amino acids long. Germline values: CDR1 LGHDT, CDR2 YNNKEL (reference sequence). The chain combines TRBV3-1 with TRBJ2-1. The clonotype was recovered from a human donor with ulcerative colitis or Crohn's disease, or a healthy co-twin of an affected twin (not recorded which). The specimen sequenced was blood. The CDR3: CASSFTKSSYNEQFF.